The 22 T cell receptor beta chains presented below share a single source sample, sequenced in a study of graft-versus-host responses after intestinal transplantation. Generated by immunoSEQ multiplex PCR, the TCRdb table keeps only in-frame clones and is missing some. The repertoire consists of more than 20,000 clones, with 92% occurring once and the leading ten covering approximately 41%. The sample was PBMCs, taken about 9 months after intestinal transplant. Every receptor here comes from a human patient who received an intestinal transplant, so some T cells may come from the graft donor.

The gene calls are TRBV27 and TRBJ1-1; possible D gene TRBD1, 5 bases. Germline CDR1 MNHEY, CDR2 SMNVEV (reference sequence). The V and J ends lost 3 bases and 1 base respectively, with 9 bases between them. CDR3 size: 14 residues. The CDR3: CASSFGTANTEAFF. The CDR3 bases are TGTGCCAGCAGTTTCGGGACCGCGAACACTGAAGCTTTCTTT.

The genes are TRBV10-2 and TRBJ1-6; D unresolved. Trimming took 6 bases from V and 7 from J, leaving 16 bases between them. This CDR3 region has 15 residues. Germline values: CDR1 WSHSY, CDR2 SAAADI. The CDR3 nucleotides read TGCGCCAGCAGGGAAGGGTATTTGCGGAATTCACCCCTCCACTTT. It specifies CASREGYLRNSPLHF.

This chain joins TRBV10-2 and TRBJ2-1; D unresolved. Germline assignment: CDR1 WSHSY and CDR2 SAAADI. The germline V and J ends were trimmed by 7 bases and 4 bases, with 8 bases remaining between them. The CDR3 totals 12 residues. CDR3 bases: TGCGCCAGCATGGACGGGTACAATGAGCAGTTCTTC. Translated: CASMDGYNEQFF.

This clone came up once. This sequence joins TRBV7-2 and TRBJ1-1, with 7 bases identical to TRBD1. V dropped 3 bases and J dropped 1; count of bases not matched to a gene: 2. Germline V gives CDR1 SGHTA, CDR2 FQGNSA. The CDR3 is 14 amino acids. The CDR3: CASSLTGTNTEAFF. DNA of the CDR3: TGTGCCAGCAGCTTGACAGGGACGAACACTGAAGCTTTCTTT.

The chain employs TRBV7-8 and TRBJ1-5, with 7 bases fitting TRBD1. CDR3 length equals 15 residues. V trimming: 1 base; J trimming: 1 base; junction bases outside the gene matches: 1. Germline values: CDR1 SGHVS, CDR2 FQNEAQ. The CDR3 loop reads CASSLEGQSNQPQHF. The CDR3 DNA follows: TGTGCCAGCAGCTTAGAGGGACAGAGCAATCAGCCCCAGCATTTT.

This clone has a single count. CDR3 sequence reads: CASSVEGSTYEQYF. CDR3 sequence (DNA): TGTGCCAGCAGCGTAGAAGGCTCCACCTACGAGCAGTACTTC. This chain connects TRBV9 to TRBJ2-7; D ambiguous. Germline lookup yields CDR1 SGDLS and CDR2 YYNGEE. With 0 bases removed from V and 2 bases from J, the gap between germline ends came to 9 bases. The length of the CDR3 is 14 residues.

The rearrangement links TRBV5-4 to TRBJ1-2; no reliable D call. The CDR3 covers 14 residues. Germline V gene sequence: CDR1 SGHNT, CDR2 YYREEE (reference sequence). V was shortened by 1 base and J by 0 bases, with 7 bases between the two germline ends. The CDR3 loop is CASSLPGPNYGYTF. CDR3 DNA sequence: TGTGCCAGCAGCTTGCCTGGCCCTAACTATGGCTACACCTTC. Based on the CDR3 plus reference TRBV5-4 and TRBJ1-2, the full variable domain is ETGVTQSPTHLIKTRGQQVTLRCSSQSGHNTVSWYQQALGQGPQFIFQYYREEENGRGNFPPRFSGLQFPNYSSELNVNALELDDSALYLCASSLPGPNYGYTFGSGTRLTVV.

V is TRBV19 and J is TRBJ2-1, with 7 positions matching TRBD2. CDR1 is LNHDA, CDR2 SQIVND, per germline (reference sequence). The CDR3 covers 15 residues. V lost 6 bases to trimming and J lost 0 bases; unmatched junction nucleotides: 5. Here the CDR3 reads CASRREWGSYNEQFF. In nucleotides, the CDR3 is TGTGCCAGTAGGCGGGAGTGGGGCTCCTACAATGAGCAGTTCTTC.

This chain links TRBV28 with TRBJ2-5, with D perhaps matching TRBD1 (5 bases). The germline V gene encodes CDR1 MDHEN and CDR2 SYDVKM. V lost 5 bases and J 2 bases, leaving 15 bases between the germline ends. CDR3 length: 15 residues. The DNA of the CDR3 is TGTGCCAGCAGTCTAGACAGATCTATTCAAGAGACCCAGTACTTC. Its translation: CASSLDRSIQETQYF.

CDR3 loop: CASSLRASVAGNEQFF. The CDR3, as DNA: TGTGCCAGCAGTTTACGGGCTAGCGTTGCGGGCAATGAGCAGTTCTTC. The V and J genes are TRBV27 and TRBJ2-1, with D maybe TRBD2 (6 bases). The V gene's germline CDR1 is MNHEY and CDR2 SMNVEV (reference sequence). The CDR3 has 16 amino acids. V dropped 2 bases and J dropped 6 bases, with 17 bases sitting between them.

The J gene is TRBJ1-5, the V gene TRBV29-1; 7 bases are shared with TRBD1. This CDR3 has 16 amino acids. In germline, CDR1 is SQVTM, CDR2 ANQGSEA. V shed 3 bases, J shed 5 bases, and the junction held 13 bases outside the gene matches. The CDR3 protein is CSVDFQRGRGDQPQHF. The CDR3 DNA reads as TGCAGCGTTGACTTTCAGAGGGGGCGCGGGGATCAGCCCCAGCATTTT.

This rearrangement joins TRBV29-1 to TRBJ1-1; D is uncertain. The V end lost 0 bases, the J end lost 0 bases, and 11 bases lay between the germline ends. Germline CDR1 SQVTM, CDR2 ANQGSEA. The CDR3 sequence is 15 residues long. The DNA for the CDR3 is TGCAGCGTTGAAGATAGGGCAGTTATGAACACTGAAGCTTTCTTT. Encoded protein: CSVEDRAVMNTEAFF.

The V and J genes are TRBV29-1 and TRBJ2-1, with D possibly being TRBD2 (5 bases). From germline, CDR1 is SQVTM and CDR2 ANQGSEA. V lost 3 bases to trimming and J lost 0 bases, with 6 bases between them. This CDR3 has 13 amino acids. CDR3 in amino acids: CSVEEDSYNEQFF. The CDR3 region has the DNA TGCAGCGTTGAGGAGGACTCCTACAATGAGCAGTTCTTC.

This clone was recorded once. The chain links TRBV10-1 to TRBJ2-2; possible D gene TRBD2, 5 bases. Germline V gives CDR1 WNHNN, CDR2 SYGVQD (reference sequence). V gave up 4 bases and J gave up 7 bases, with 19 bases separating them. The CDR3 runs to 16 residues. For the CDR3, the DNA is TGCGCCAGCAGTGCCGGTCGCCGGGGTAGCGACGGGGAGCTGTTTTTT. Amino acid sequence: CASSAGRRGSDGELFF.

The rearrangement joins TRBV6-1 to TRBJ2-1; 10 nucleotides line up with TRBD1. Germline V CDR1 and CDR2: MNHNS, SASEGT. V shed 5 bases and J 7 bases; nucleotides not matched to a gene: 5. CDR3 size: 14 residues. Here the CDR3 reads CASSLDRGVNEQFF. The CDR3 coding sequence is TGTGCCAGCAGTTTGGACAGGGGGGTGAATGAGCAGTTCTTC.

The CDR3: CASSLTSGNTDTQYF. In nucleotides, the CDR3 is TGCGCCAGCAGTTTGACTAGCGGGAACACAGATACGCAGTATTTT. V and J are TRBV5-1 and TRBJ2-3, with TRBD2 matching over 11 bases. The V gene end was trimmed by 5 bases and the J gene end by 2 bases; junction bases not matched to a gene: 4. Per germline, CDR1 SGHRS and CDR2 YFSETQ. CDR3 size: 15 residues.

The chain uses TRBV27 and TRBJ2-7, with D unresolved. V lost 5 bases, J lost 0 bases, and 11 bases lay in between. The CDR3 extends over 14 amino acids. Germline lookup yields CDR1 MNHEY and CDR2 SMNVEV (reference sequence). CDR3 coding DNA: TGTGCCAGCAGTCTAGAATATAGCTCCTACGAGCAGTACTTC. Translated: CASSLEYSSYEQYF.

V and J are TRBV7-9 and TRBJ2-4; D gene uncertain. The CDR3 length is 16 residues. Trimming took 1 base from V and 8 from J, leaving 18 bases between them. Germline CDR1 reads SEHNR; CDR2 reads FQNEAQ (reference sequence). The CDR3 bases are TGTGCCAGCAGCTTAGGTCCCACCCCCGGCTGGGACATTCAGTACTTC. It codes for CASSLGPTPGWDIQYF.

The chain recombines TRBV4-1 with TRBJ1-2; 9 bases match TRBD1. J was trimmed by 5 bases and V by 0 bases; bases with no gene match: 1. From germline, CDR1 is MGHRA and CDR2 YSYEKL. The CDR3 consists of 14 residues. Here the CDR3 reads CASSQEGQGYGYTF. DNA for the CDR3: TGCGCCAGCAGCCAAGAGGGACAGGGTTATGGCTACACCTTC.

This clone was observed a single time. The rearrangement joins TRBV2 to TRBJ1-2; D is undetermined. Looked up from germline, CDR1 is SNHLY and CDR2 is FYNNEI. Trimming shortened V by 2 bases and J by 11 bases, and 9 bases separated the two germline ends. This CDR3 contains 11 residues. As DNA, the CDR3 is TGTGCCAGCAGTGAAATCTGGGAGTACACCTTC. Protein sequence: CASSEIWEYTF.

J is TRBJ2-5 and V is TRBV6-5; D is possibly TRBD1 (5 bases). This CDR3 is built from 14 residues. Trimming removed 6 bases at V and 1 base at J, with 12 bases between. Looked up from germline, CDR1 is MNHEY and CDR2 is SVGAGI. CDR3 sequence (DNA): TGTGCCAGCAGACGCAGACAGACCCAAGAGACCCAGTACTTC. This gives the protein CASRRRQTQETQYF.

The rearrangement joins TRBV28 to TRBJ1-5, with TRBD1 matching over 9 bases. This CDR3 region has 16 residues. V gave up 3 bases and J gave up 6 bases; unmatched junction bases: 9. The germline gives CDR1 MDHEN, CDR2 SYDVKM. This chain's CDR3 is CASSLAPGQGVQPQHF. Here the CDR3 DNA reads TGTGCCAGCAGTTTGGCCCCGGGACAGGGTGTTCAGCCCCAGCATTTT.